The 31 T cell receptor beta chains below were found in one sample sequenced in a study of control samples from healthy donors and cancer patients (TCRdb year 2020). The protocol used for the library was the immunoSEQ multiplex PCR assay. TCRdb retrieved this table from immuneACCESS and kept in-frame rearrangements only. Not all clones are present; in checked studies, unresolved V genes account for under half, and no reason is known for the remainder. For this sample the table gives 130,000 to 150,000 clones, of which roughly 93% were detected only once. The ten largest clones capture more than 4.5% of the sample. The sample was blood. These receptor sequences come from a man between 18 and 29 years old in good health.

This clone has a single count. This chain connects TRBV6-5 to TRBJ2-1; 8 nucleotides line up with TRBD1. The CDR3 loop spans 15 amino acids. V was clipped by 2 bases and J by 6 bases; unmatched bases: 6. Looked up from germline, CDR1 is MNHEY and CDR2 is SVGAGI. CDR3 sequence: CASSYGTGPGNEQFF. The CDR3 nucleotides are TGTGCCAGCAGTTACGGGACAGGACCAGGCAATGAGCAGTTCTTC.

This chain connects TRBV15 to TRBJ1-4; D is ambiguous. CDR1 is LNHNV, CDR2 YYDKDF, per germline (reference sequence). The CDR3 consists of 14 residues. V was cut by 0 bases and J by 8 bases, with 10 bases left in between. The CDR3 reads CATSRERRREKLFF. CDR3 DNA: TGTGCCACCAGCAGAGAACGGAGGCGAGAAAAACTGTTTTTT.

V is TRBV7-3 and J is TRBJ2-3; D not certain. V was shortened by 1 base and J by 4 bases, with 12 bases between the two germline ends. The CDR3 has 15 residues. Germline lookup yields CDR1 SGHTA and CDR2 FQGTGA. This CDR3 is CASSLSGNVADTQYF. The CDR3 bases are TGTGCCAGCAGCTTAAGTGGGAACGTGGCAGATACGCAGTATTTT.

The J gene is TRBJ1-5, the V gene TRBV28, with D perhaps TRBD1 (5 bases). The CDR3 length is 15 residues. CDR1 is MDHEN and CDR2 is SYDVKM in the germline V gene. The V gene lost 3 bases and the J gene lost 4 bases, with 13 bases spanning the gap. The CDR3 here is CASSLLLGRNQPQHF. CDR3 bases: TGTGCCAGCAGTTTGTTACTGGGGCGTAATCAGCCCCAGCATTTT. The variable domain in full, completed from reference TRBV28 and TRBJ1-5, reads DVKVTQSSRYLVKRTGEKVFLECVQDMDHENMFWYRQDPGLGLRLIYFSYDVKMKEKGDIPEGYSVSREKKERFSLILESASTNQTSMYLCASSLLLGRNQPQHFGDGTRLSIL.

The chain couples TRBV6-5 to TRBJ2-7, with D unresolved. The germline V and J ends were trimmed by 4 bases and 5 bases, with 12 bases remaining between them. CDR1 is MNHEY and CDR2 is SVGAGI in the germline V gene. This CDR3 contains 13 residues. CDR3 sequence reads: CASSFSHIDEQYF. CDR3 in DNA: TGTGCCAGCAGTTTCTCCCATATAGACGAGCAGTACTTC.

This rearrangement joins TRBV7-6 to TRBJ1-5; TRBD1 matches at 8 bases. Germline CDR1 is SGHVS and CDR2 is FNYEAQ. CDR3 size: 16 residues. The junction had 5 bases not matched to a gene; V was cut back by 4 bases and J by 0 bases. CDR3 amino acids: CASSSGTGNSNQPQHF. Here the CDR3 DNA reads TGTGCCAGCAGCTCGGGGACAGGAAATAGCAATCAGCCCCAGCATTTT.

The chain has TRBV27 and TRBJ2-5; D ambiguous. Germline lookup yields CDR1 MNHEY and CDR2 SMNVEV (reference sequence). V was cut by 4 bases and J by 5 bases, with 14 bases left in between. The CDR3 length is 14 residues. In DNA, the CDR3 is TGTGCCAGCAGTTCCCTATCCCCCCTCGAGACCCAGTACTTC. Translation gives CASSSLSPLETQYF.

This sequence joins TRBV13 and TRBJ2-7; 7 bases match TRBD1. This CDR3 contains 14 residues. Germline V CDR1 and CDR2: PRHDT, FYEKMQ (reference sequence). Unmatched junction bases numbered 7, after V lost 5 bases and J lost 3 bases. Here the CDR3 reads CASSAYRGDYEQYF. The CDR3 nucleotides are TGTGCCAGCAGCGCCTACAGGGGCGACTACGAGCAGTACTTC.

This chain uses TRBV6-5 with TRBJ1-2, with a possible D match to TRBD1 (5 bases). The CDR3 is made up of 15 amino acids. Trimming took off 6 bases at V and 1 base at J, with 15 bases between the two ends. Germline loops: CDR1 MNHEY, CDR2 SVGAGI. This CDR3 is CASSRSRGLNYGYTF. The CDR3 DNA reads TGTGCCAGCAGCCGGAGTAGGGGCCTTAACTATGGCTACACCTTC.

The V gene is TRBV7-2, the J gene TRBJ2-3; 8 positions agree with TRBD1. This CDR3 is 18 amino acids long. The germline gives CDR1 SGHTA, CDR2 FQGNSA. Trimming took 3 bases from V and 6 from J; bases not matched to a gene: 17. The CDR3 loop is CASSFGRGPSANRDTQYF. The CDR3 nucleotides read TGTGCCAGCAGCTTTGGCAGGGGGCCGTCTGCCAACAGGGATACGCAGTATTTT. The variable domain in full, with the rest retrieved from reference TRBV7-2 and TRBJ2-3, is GAGVSQSPSNKVTEKGKDVELRCDPISGHTALYWYRQSLGQGLEFLIYFQGNSAPDKSGLPSDRFSAERTGGSVSTLTIQRTQQEDSAVYLCASSFGRGPSANRDTQYFGPGTRLTVL.

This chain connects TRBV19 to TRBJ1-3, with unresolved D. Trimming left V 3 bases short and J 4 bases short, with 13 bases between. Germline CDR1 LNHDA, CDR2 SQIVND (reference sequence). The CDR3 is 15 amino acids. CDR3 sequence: CASSITASLGNTIYF. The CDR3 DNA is TGTGCCAGTAGTATCACCGCATCTCTCGGAAACACCATATATTTT. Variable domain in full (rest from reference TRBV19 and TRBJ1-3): DGGITQSPKYLFRKEGQNVTLSCEQNLNHDAMYWYRQDPGQGLRLIYYSQIVNDFQKGDIAEGYSVSREKKESFPLTVTSAQKNPTAFYLCASSITASLGNTIYFGEGSWLTVV.

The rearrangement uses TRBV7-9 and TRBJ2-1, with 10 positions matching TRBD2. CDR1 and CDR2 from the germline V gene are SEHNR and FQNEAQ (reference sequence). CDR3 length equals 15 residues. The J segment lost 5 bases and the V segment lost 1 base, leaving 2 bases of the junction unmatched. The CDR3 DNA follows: TGTGCCAGCAGCTTAGTCGGGACTAGCGACAATGAGCAGTTCTTC. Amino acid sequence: CASSLVGTSDNEQFF.

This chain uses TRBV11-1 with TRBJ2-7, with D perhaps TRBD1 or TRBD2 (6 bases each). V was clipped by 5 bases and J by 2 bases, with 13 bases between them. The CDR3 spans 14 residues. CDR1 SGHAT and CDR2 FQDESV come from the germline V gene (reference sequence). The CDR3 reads CASSVYGGPYEQYF. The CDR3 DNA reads TGTGCCAGCAGCGTATATGGGGGGCCCTACGAGCAGTACTTC.

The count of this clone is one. CDR3 nucleotides: TGTGCCACCGCAGGAGGGGGTGCTTACAATGAGCAGTTCTTC. The encoded protein is CATAGGGAYNEQFF. J is TRBJ2-1 and V is TRBV10-3; either TRBD1 or TRBD2 may supply D (6 bases each). Trimming cost V 10 bases and J 4 bases, with 17 bases left between them. This CDR3 region has 14 residues. The germline CDR1 and CDR2 sequences are ENHRY and SYGVKD.

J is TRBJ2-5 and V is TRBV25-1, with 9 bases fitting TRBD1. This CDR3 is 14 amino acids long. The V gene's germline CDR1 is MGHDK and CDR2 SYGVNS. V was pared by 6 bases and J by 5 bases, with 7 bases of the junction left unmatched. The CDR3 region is CASRSDRGWETQYF. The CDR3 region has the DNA TGTGCCAGCAGGTCGGACAGGGGCTGGGAGACCCAGTACTTC. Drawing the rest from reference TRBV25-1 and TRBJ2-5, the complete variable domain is EADIYQTPRYLVIGTGKKITLECSQTMGHDKMYWYQQDPGMELHLIHYSYGVNSTEKGDLSSESTVSRIRTEHFPLTLESARPSHTSQYLCASRSDRGWETQYFGPGTRLLVL.

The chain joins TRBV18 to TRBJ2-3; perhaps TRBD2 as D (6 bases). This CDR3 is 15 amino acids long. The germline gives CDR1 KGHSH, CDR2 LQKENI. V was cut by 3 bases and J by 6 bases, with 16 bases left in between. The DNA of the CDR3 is TGTGCCAGCTCACCCTCAGAGAAACGGGGGGATACGCAGTATTTT. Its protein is CASSPSEKRGDTQYF.

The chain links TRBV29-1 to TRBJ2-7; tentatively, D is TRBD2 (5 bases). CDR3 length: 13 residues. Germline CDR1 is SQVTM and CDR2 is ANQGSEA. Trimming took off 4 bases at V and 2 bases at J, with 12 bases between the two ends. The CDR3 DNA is TGCAGCGTTGTGGTAGCGCCCACCTACGAGCAGTACTTC. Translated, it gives CSVVVAPTYEQYF.

Here the CDR3 DNA reads TGTGCCAGCAGCCTCCTTACAGGGGACACTGAAGCTTTCTTT. It codes for CASSLLTGDTEAFF. The chain combines TRBV13 with TRBJ1-1; 7 bases map to TRBD1. Trimming cost V 5 bases and J 3 bases; bases outside gene matches: 6. The length of the CDR3 is 14 residues. CDR1 PRHDT and CDR2 FYEKMQ come from the germline V gene (reference sequence).

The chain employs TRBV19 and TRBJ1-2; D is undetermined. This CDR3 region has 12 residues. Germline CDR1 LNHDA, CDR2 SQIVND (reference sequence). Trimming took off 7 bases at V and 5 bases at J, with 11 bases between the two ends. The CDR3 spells CASTQMGYGYTF. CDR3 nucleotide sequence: TGTGCCAGTACCCAAATGGGGTATGGCTACACCTTC.

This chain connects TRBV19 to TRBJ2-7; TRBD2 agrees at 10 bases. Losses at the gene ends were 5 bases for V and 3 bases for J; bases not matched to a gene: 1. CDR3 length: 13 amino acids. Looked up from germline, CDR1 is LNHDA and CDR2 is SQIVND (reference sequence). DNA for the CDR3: TGTGCCAGTAGTGCTAGCGGGAGCTACGAGCAGTACTTC. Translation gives CASSASGSYEQYF.

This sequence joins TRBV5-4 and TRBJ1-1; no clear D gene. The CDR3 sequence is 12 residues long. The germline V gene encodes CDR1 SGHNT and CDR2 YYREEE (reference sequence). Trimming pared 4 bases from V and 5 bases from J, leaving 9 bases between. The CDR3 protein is CASSLYRTEAFF. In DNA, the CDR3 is TGTGCCAGCAGCCTCTATAGGACTGAAGCTTTCTTT.

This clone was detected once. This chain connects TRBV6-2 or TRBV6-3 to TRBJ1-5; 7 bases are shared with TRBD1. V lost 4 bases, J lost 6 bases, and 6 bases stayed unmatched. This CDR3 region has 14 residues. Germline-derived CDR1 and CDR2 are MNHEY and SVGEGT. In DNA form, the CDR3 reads TGTGCCAGCAGTTCAGACAGGGTGGGTCAGCCCCAGCATTTT. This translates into CASSSDRVGQPQHF.

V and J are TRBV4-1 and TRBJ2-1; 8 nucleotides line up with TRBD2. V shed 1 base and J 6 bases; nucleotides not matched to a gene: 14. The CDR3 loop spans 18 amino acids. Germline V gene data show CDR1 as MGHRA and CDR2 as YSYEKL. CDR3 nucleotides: TGCGCCAGCAGCCAAGGTCCACGGAGCGGGAGAAATGGCAATGAGCAGTTCTTC. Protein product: CASSQGPRSGRNGNEQFF.

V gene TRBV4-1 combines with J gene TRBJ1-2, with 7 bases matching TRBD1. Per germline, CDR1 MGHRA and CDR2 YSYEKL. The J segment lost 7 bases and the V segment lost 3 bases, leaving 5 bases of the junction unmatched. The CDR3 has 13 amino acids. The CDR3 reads CASSHPQGSGYTF. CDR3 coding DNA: TGCGCCAGCAGCCATCCACAGGGGAGTGGCTACACCTTC.

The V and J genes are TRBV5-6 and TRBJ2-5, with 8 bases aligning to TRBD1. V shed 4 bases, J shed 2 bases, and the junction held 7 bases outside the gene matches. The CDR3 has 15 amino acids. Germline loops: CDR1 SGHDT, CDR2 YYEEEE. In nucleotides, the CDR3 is TGTGCCAGCAGCCCCGGGACAGGCGTACAAGAGACCCAGTACTTC. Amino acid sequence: CASSPGTGVQETQYF.

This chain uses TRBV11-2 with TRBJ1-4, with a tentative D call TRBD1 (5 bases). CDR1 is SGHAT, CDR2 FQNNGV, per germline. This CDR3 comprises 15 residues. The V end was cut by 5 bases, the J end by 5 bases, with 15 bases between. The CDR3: CASSRMGRENEKLFF. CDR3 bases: TGTGCCAGCAGCCGTATGGGGCGAGAGAATGAAAAACTGTTTTTT.

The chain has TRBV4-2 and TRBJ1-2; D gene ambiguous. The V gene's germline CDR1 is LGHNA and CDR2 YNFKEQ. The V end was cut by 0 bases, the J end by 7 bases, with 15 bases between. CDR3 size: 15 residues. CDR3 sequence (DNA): TGTGCCAGCAGCCAAGATAGGAGTCAAGTCCCTGGCTACACCTTC. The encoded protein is CASSQDRSQVPGYTF.

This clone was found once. The CDR3 sequence: CAWSLRGLETQYF. The CDR3 nucleotides are TGTGCCTGGAGTTTGAGGGGCTTAGAGACCCAGTACTTC. This chain uses TRBV30 with TRBJ2-5; D is possibly TRBD1 or TRBD2 (5 bases each). CDR3 length equals 13 residues. Trimming removed 2 bases from V and 4 bases from J, with 11 bases in between. CDR1 is GTSNPN and CDR2 is SVGIG in the germline V gene (reference sequence).

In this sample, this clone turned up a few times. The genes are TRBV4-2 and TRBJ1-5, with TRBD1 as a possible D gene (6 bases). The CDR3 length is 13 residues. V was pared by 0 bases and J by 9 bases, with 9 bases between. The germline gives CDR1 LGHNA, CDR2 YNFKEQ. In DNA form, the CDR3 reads TGTGCCAGCAGCCAAGAAAGGGGGTTGCCCCAGCATTTT. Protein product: CASSQERGLPQHF.

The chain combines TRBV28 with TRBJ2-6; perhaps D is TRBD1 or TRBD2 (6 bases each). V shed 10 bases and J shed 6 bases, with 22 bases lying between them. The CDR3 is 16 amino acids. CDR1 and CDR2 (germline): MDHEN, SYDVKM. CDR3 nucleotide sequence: TGTGCCACTCGGGGGCAGGGAGTGTCGCCGGCCAACGTCCTGACTTTC. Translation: CATRGQGVSPANVLTF.

CDR3 amino acids: CASSPGPSSYNEQFF. The DNA of the CDR3 is TGTGCCAGCAGCCCCGGCCCTAGCTCCTACAATGAGCAGTTCTTC. The V call is TRBV13, the J call TRBJ2-1; D not certain. The CDR3 has 15 amino acids. The germline CDR1 and CDR2 sequences are PRHDT and FYEKMQ (reference sequence). V lost 5 bases, J lost 0 bases, and 11 bases lay in between.